The rows below give T cell receptor beta chains drawn from one sample of a study of blood T cell repertoires in COVID-19. Libraries were prepared by immunoSEQ multiplex PCR; TCRdb keeps only in-frame clonotypes and omits some of them. Of 350,000 to 550,000 clones detected, about 90% appear once; the ten largest clones hold around 1.8%. The sequencing input was PBMCs or T cells enriched from blood (not recorded which). The receptor source for this set is a woman aged 18 to 35 with acute COVID-19. The CDR3 runs from the conserved cysteine through the conserved F or W. D genes are given only for firm matches. Not all rows give a size; the values are once, few, many and, for expanded clones, a class.

- - 15 TRBJ2-7 TRBV9 CASSTRDSSSYEQYF TGTGCCAGCAGCACGCGGGACAGTAGCTCCTACGAGCAGTACTTC
TRBD1 - 14 TRBJ2-4 TRBV6-1 CASSEWDRGNIQYF TGTGCCAGCAGTGAGTGGGACAGGGGAAACATTCAGTACTTC
TRBD2 - 15 TRBJ2-1 TRBV27 CASSPTSGPYNEQFF TGTGCCAGCAGTCCAACTAGCGGACCCTACAATGAGCAGTTCTTC
TRBD1 - 15 TRBJ1-4 TRBV9 CASSVEDRANEKLFF TGTGCCAGCAGCGTAGAAGACAGGGCCAATGAAAAACTGTTTTTT
- - 15 TRBJ1-5 TRBV6-2/TRBV6-3 CASSYDDRTNQPQHF TGTGCCAGCAGTTACGACGACAGGACCAATCAGCCCCAGCATTTT
- - 13 TRBJ1-5 TRBV12-3/TRBV12-4 CASSIGRNQPQHF TGTGCCAGCAGCATCGGGAGGAATCAGCCCCAGCATTTT
TRBD2 - 15 TRBJ2-5 TRBV5-1 CASSPSGGPQETQYF TGCGCCAGCAGCCCCAGCGGGGGGCCACAAGAGACCCAGTACTTC
- - 15 TRBJ1-2 TRBV3-1/TRBV3-2 CASSQAMTGTEGYTF TGTGCCAGCAGCCAAGCCATGACTGGAACCGAGGGCTACACCTTC
- - 15 TRBJ2-2 TRBV6-5 CATAEGLTNTGELFF TGTGCCACCGCGGAGGGGCTTACGAACACCGGGGAGCTGTTTTTT
TRBD2 - 16 TRBJ2-1 TRBV28 CASSNPGLADYNEQFF TGTGCCAGCAGTAATCCAGGACTAGCGGATTACAATGAGCAGTTCTTC
- - 13 TRBJ2-5 TRBV7-2 CASSAGTQETQYF TGTGCCAGCAGCGCCGGGACTCAAGAGACCCAGTACTTC
TRBD1 - 19 TRBJ1-5 TRBV4-1 CASSHYIPGQAYSNQPQHF TGCGCCAGCAGCCACTACATACCGGGACAGGCCTATAGCAATCAGCCCCAGCATTTT
- - 13 TRBJ2-1 TRBV2 CASSVRTPLGQFF TGTGCCAGCAGTGTGAGGACTCCACTCGGGCAGTTCTTC
- - 14 TRBJ2-1 TRBV21-1 CASSNRDRNNEQFF TGTGCCAGCAGCAACCGGGACAGGAACAATGAGCAGTTCTTC
TRBD2 - 15 TRBJ2-7 TRBV13 CASSPPPSGPHEQYF TGTGCCAGCAGCCCTCCCCCTAGCGGCCCCCACGAGCAGTACTTC
TRBD2 - 15 TRBJ2-1 TRBV11-2 CASSLSLGGYNEQFF TGTGCCAGCAGCTTATCCCTCGGGGGGTACAATGAGCAGTTCTTC
- - 14 TRBJ1-1 TRBV6-5 CASSWNGRGTEAFF TGTGCCAGCAGTTGGAACGGGAGAGGCACTGAAGCTTTCTTT
- - 14 TRBJ1-1 TRBV10-2 CASSETFPNTEAFF TGCGCCAGCAGTGAGACATTTCCGAACACTGAAGCTTTCTTT
- - 14 TRBJ1-4 TRBV27 CASSLTHQNEKLFF TGTGCCAGCAGTTTGACACACCAAAATGAAAAACTGTTTTTT
TRBD2 - 16 TRBJ2-3 TRBV10-2 CATTPPEAGAGDTQYF TGCGCCACCACCCCCCCGGAAGCGGGAGCGGGAGATACGCAGTATTTT
TRBD2 few 14 TRBJ2-7 TRBV6-5 CASRPPGLAEEQYF TGTGCCAGCAGACCTCCGGGACTAGCCGAGGAGCAGTACTTC
TRBD1 - 14 TRBJ2-5 TRBV11-2 CASSLETGWETQYF TGTGCCAGCAGCTTAGAGACAGGGTGGGAGACCCAGTACTTC
- - 13 TRBJ2-7 TRBV5-8 CASSFLLDYEQYF TGTGCCAGCAGCTTTCTTTTAGACTACGAGCAGTACTTC
- - 16 TRBJ1-3 TRBV9 CASRAGGATSGNTIYF TGTGCCAGCAGGGCCGGGGGTGCTACCTCTGGAAACACCATATATTTT
- - 12 TRBJ1-1 TRBV28 CASSFMNTEAFF TGTGCCAGCAGTTTTATGAACACTGAAGCTTTCTTT
- - 15 TRBJ2-5 TRBV11-2 CASSLGTTPIETQYF TGTGCCAGCAGCTTAGGTACCACTCCGATAGAGACCCAGTACTTC
TRBD1 - 15 TRBJ1-5 TRBV4-3 CASSAGTGVGQPQHF TGCGCCAGCAGCGCGGGGACAGGGGTAGGGCAGCCCCAGCATTTT
TRBD2 - 13 TRBJ2-1 TRBV7-2 CASGTSRFNEQFF TGTGCCAGCGGGACTAGCCGTTTCAATGAGCAGTTCTTC
- - 17 TRBJ1-5 TRBV28 CASSLILSYKYDQPQHF TGTGCCAGCAGTTTAATTCTGTCTTACAAATACGATCAGCCCCAGCATTTT
- - 15 TRBJ2-5 TRBV21-1 CASSKGRQGQETQYF TGTGCCAGCAGCAAAGGGCGTCAGGGACAAGAGACCCAGTACTTC
- - 15 TRBJ2-7 TRBV11-2 CASSLKGGEVDEQYF TGTGCCAGCAGCTTAAAGGGAGGTGAGGTAGACGAGCAGTACTTC
TRBD2 - 14 TRBJ2-3 TRBV18 CASSPQRDSNTQYF TGTGCCAGCTCACCACAGCGGGATTCAAATACGCAGTATTTT
- few 14 TRBJ1-6 TRBV2 CARSVNINNSPLHF TGTGCCAGATCAGTCAACATCAATAATTCACCCCTCCACTTT
- - 11 TRBJ1-3 TRBV20-1 CSVGGRNTIYF TGCAGTGTGGGGGGACGAAACACCATATATTTT
TRBD1 once 13 TRBJ1-2 TRBV5-1 CASSLIQGGGYTF TGCGCCAGCAGCTTAATACAGGGGGGTGGCTACACCTTC
- - 13 TRBJ2-1 TRBV9 CASTNGPSGEQFF TGTGCCAGCACCAACGGCCCCTCCGGGGAGCAGTTCTTC
TRBD1 few 14 TRBJ1-5 TRBV29-1 CSVGDRVSNQPQHF TGCAGCGTTGGGGACAGGGTGAGCAATCAGCCCCAGCATTTT
TRBD2 - 16 TRBJ2-3 TRBV5-1 CASSAIAGLSTDTQYF TGCGCCAGCAGCGCGATAGCGGGGCTTAGCACAGATACGCAGTATTTT
- - 17 TRBJ1-3 TRBV3-1/TRBV3-2 CASSQDVGLLSGNTIYF TGTGCCAGCAGCCAAGATGTGGGCCTTCTCTCTGGAAACACCATATATTTT
- once 12 TRBJ2-7 TRBV2 CASRGSGYEQYF TGTGCCAGCCGAGGGTCGGGATACGAGCAGTACTTC
TRBD2 - 13 TRBJ2-3 TRBV27 CASSSREGDTQYF TGTGCCAGCAGTTCCAGGGAGGGGGATACGCAGTATTTT
- - 15 TRBJ2-7 TRBV28 CASTLTHNRVYEQYF TGTGCCAGCACCTTAACACACAACAGGGTCTACGAGCAGTACTTC
TRBD1 - 17 TRBJ2-7 TRBV20-1 CSASRDRGYLTIYEQYF TGCAGTGCTAGTAGGGACAGGGGCTATCTGACGATCTACGAGCAGTACTTC
- - 15 TRBJ1-6 TRBV9 CASSVGQGADSPLHF TGTGCCAGCAGCGTAGGTCAAGGGGCAGATTCACCCCTCCACTTT
- - 15 TRBJ1-2 TRBV3-1/TRBV3-2 CASSQVQGVGGGYTF TGTGCCAGCAGCCAAGTTCAGGGCGTCGGGGGGGGCTACACCTTC
- - 13 TRBJ2-7 TRBV11-2 CASSLVVYYEQYF TGTGCCAGCAGCTTAGTCGTATACTACGAGCAGTACTTC
- - 12 TRBJ2-7 TRBV6-5 CATATGTYEQYF TGTGCCACCGCGACAGGAACCTACGAGCAGTACTTC
TRBD1 - 14 TRBJ1-4 TRBV5-1 CASGPGQTNEKLFF TGCGCCAGCGGTCCGGGACAGACTAATGAAAAACTGTTTTTT
- once 15 TRBJ1-3 TRBV25-1 CASSPSDFSGNTIYF TGTGCCAGCAGTCCCTCGGACTTCTCTGGAAACACCATATATTTT
TRBD2 - 13 TRBJ2-7 TRBV6-5 CASSYDSGGEQYF TGTGCCAGCAGTTACGATAGCGGGGGTGAGCAGTACTTC
TRBD2 - 17 TRBJ2-2 TRBV4-3 CASSQTGLAGPIRELFF TGCGCCAGCAGCCAGACGGGACTAGCGGGCCCTATCCGAGAGCTGTTTTTT
TRBD1 - 11 TRBJ1-5 TRBV2 CASRQGQPQHF TGTGCCAGCCGACAGGGGCAGCCCCAGCATTTT
TRBD2 - 15 TRBJ2-1 TRBV24-1 CATKPSGSSYNEQFF TGTGCCACCAAACCTAGCGGGAGCTCCTACAATGAGCAGTTCTTC
- - 19 TRBJ2-6 TRBV19 CASSMMHITSSSGANVLTF TGTGCCAGTAGTATGATGCACATTACCTCTAGCTCTGGGGCCAACGTCCTGACTTTC
TRBD2 - 16 TRBJ2-5 TRBV5-5 CASSFTLAGGLETQYF TGTGCCAGCAGCTTCACCCTAGCGGGAGGGTTAGAGACCCAGTACTTC